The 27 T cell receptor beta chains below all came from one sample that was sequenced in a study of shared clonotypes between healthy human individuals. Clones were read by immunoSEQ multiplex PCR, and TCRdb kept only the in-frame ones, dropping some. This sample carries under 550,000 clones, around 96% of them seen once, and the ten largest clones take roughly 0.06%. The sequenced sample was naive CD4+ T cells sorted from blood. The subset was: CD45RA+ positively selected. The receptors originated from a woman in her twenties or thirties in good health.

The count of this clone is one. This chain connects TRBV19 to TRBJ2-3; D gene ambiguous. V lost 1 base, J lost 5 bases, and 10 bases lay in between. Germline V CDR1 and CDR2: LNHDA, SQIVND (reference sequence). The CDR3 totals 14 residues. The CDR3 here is CASSIARAGDTQYF. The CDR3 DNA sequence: TGTGCCAGTAGTATAGCCAGAGCCGGAGATACGCAGTATTTT.

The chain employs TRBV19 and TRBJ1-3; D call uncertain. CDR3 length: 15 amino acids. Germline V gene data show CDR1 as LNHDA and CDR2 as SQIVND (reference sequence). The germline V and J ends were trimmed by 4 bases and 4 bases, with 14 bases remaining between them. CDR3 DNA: TGTGCCAGTAGTACCTTCCCGACAAGCGGAAACACCATATATTTT. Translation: CASSTFPTSGNTIYF.

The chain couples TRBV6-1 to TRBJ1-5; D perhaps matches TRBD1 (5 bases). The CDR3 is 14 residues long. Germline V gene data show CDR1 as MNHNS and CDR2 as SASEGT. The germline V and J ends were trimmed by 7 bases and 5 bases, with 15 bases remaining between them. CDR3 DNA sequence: TGTGCCAGCAACCAGAACCGGGGGGATCAGCCCCAGCATTTT. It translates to CASNQNRGDQPQHF.

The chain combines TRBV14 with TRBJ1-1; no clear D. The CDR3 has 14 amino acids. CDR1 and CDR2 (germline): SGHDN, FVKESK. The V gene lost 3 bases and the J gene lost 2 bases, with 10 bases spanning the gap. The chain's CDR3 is CASSHPTLNTEAFF. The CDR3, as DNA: TGTGCCAGCAGCCACCCGACCCTAAACACTGAAGCTTTCTTT.

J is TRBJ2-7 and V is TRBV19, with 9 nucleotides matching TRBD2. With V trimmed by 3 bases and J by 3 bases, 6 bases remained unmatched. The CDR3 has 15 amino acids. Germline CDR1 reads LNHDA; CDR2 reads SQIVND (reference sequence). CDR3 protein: CASSMVLAGNYEQYF. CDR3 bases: TGTGCCAGTAGTATGGTTCTAGCGGGAAACTACGAGCAGTACTTC.

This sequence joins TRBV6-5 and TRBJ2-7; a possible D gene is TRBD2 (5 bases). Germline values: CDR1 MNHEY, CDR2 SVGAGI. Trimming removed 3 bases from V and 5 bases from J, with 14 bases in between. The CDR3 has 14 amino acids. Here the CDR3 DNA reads TGTGCCAGCAGTTATTCCCGGGGAGCACACGAGCAGTACTTC. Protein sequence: CASSYSRGAHEQYF.

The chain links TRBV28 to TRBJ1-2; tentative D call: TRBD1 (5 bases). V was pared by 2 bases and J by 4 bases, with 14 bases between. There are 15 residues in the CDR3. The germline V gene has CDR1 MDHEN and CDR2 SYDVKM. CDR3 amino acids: CASSLISGIGYGYTF. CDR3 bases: TGTGCCAGCAGTTTAATATCAGGGATTGGCTATGGCTACACCTTC.

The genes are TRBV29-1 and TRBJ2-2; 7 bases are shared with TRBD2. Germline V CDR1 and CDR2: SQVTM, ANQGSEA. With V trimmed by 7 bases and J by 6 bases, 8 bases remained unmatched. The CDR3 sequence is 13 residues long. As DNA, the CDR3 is TGCAGCGGTCAGAGGACTAGGGCCGGGGAGCTGTTTTTT. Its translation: CSGQRTRAGELFF.

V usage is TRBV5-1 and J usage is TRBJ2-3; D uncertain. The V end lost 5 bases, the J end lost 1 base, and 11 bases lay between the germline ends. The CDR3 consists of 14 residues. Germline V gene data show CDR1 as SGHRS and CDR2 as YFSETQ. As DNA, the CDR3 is TGCGCCAGCAGGGACCCAGGAGGCACAGATACGCAGTATTTT. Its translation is CASRDPGGTDTQYF.

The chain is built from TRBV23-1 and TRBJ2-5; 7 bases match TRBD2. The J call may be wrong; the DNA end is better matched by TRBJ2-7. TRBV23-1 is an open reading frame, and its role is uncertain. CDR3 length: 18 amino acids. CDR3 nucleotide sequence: TGCGCCAGCAGTCAAATCCGTTACCTAGCGGTCCGCTTCCGCGAGCAGTACTTC. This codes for CASSQIRYLAVRFREQYF.

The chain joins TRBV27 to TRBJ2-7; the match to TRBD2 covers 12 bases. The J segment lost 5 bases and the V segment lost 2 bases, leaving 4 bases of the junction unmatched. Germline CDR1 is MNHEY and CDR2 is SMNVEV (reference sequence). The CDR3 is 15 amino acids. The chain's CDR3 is CASSLRTSGRNEQYF. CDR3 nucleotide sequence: TGTGCCAGCAGTTTACGTACTAGCGGGAGGAACGAGCAGTACTTC.

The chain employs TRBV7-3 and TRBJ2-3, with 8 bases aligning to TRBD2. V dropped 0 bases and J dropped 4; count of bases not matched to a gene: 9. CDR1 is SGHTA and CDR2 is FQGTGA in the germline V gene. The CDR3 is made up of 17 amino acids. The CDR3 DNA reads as TGTGCCAGCAGCTTAACCGGACTAGCTGGGGGGCCAGATACGCAGTATTTT. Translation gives CASSLTGLAGGPDTQYF.

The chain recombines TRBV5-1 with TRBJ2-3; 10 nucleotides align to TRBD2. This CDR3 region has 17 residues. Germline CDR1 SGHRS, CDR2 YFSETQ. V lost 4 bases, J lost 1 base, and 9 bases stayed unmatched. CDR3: CASSAAHTSGGTDTQYF. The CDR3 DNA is TGCGCCAGCAGCGCCGCTCATACTAGCGGGGGCACAGATACGCAGTATTTT.

CDR3 sequence reads: CASSLVSGRLTGELFF. The DNA for the CDR3 is TGTGCCAGCAGTTTAGTTAGCGGGAGGCTCACCGGGGAGCTGTTTTTT. The V gene is TRBV27, the J gene TRBJ2-2; 10 bases agree with TRBD2. V lost 2 bases and J lost 4; bases outside the gene matches: 4. The CDR3 runs 16 residues. Germline V lookup: CDR1 MNHEY, CDR2 SMNVEV (reference sequence).

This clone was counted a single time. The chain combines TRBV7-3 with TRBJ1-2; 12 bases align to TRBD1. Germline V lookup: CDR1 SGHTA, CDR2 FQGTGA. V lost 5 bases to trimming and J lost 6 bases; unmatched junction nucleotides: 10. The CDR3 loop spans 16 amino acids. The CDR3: CASSPFQGQGADGYTF. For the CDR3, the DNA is TGTGCCAGCAGCCCATTCCAGGGACAGGGGGCGGATGGCTACACCTTC. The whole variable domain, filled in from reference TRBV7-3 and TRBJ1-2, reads GAGVSQTPSNKVTEKGKYVELRCDPISGHTALYWYRQSLGQGPEFLIYFQGTGAADDSGLPNDRFFAVRPEGSVSTLKIQRTERGDSAVYLCASSPFQGQGADGYTFGSGTRLTVV.

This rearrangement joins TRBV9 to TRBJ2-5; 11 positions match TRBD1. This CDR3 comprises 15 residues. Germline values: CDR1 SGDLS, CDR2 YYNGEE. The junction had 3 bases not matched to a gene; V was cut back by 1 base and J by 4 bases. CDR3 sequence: CASSVPGTGGETQYF. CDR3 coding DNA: TGTGCCAGCAGCGTACCCGGGACAGGGGGAGAGACCCAGTACTTC.

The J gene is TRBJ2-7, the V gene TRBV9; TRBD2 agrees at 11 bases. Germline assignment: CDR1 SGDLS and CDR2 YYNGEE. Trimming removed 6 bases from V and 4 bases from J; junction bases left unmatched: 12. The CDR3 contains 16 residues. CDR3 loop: CASKSRASGRCYEQYF. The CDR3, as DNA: TGTGCCAGCAAGTCGAGAGCTAGCGGGAGGTGTTACGAGCAGTACTTC.

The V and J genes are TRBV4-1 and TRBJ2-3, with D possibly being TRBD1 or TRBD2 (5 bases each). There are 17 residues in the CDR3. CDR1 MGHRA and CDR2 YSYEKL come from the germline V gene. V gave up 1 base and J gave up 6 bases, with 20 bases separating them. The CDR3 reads CASSQGGRAGSRDTQYF. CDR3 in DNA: TGCGCCAGCAGCCAAGGTGGCAGGGCAGGGAGTAGGGATACGCAGTATTTT.

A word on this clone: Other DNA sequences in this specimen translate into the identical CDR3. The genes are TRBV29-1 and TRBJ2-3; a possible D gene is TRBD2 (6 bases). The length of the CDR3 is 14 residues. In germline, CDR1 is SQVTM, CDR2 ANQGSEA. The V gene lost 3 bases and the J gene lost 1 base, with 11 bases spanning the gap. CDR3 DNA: TGCAGCGTTGAGTCCAGGGAGGGCACAGATACGCAGTATTTT. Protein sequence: CSVESREGTDTQYF.

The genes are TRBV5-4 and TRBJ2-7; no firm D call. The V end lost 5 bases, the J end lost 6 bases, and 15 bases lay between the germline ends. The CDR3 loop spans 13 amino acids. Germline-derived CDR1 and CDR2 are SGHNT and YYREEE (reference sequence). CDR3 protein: CASRPQSTFEQYF. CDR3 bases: TGTGCCAGCAGACCTCAATCCACTTTCGAGCAGTACTTC.

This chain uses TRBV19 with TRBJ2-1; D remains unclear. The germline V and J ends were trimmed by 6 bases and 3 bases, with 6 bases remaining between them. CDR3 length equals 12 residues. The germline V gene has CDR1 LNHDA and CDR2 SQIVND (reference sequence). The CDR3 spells CASRGGYNEQFF. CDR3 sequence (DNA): TGTGCCAGTAGGGGCGGCTACAATGAGCAGTTCTTC.

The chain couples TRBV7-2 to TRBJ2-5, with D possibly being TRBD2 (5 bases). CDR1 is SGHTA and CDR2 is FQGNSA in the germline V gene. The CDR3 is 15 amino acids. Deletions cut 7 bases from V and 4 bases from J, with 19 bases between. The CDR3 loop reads CASTLGAGRRETQYF. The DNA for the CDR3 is TGTGCCAGCACCCTGGGCGCGGGTAGGCGAGAGACCCAGTACTTC. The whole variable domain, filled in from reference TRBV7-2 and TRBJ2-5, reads GAGVSQSPSNKVTEKGKDVELRCDPISGHTALYWYRQSLGQGLEFLIYFQGNSAPDKSGLPSDRFSAERTGGSVSTLTIQRTQQEDSAVYLCASTLGAGRRETQYFGPGTRLLVL.

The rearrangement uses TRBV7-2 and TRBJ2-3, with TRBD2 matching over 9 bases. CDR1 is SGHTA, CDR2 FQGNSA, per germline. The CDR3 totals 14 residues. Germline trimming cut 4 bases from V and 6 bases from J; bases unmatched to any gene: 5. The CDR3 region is CASSSSGTSDTQYF. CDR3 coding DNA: TGTGCCAGCAGCTCTAGCGGGACCTCGGATACGCAGTATTTT. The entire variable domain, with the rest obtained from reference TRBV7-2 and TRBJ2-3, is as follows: GAGVSQSPSNKVTEKGKDVELRCDPISGHTALYWYRQSLGQGLEFLIYFQGNSAPDKSGLPSDRFSAERTGGSVSTLTIQRTQQEDSAVYLCASSSSGTSDTQYFGPGTRLTVL.

The CDR3 region has the DNA TGCGCCAGCAGCTTGGCAAGGATCCAGCGCGACGAGCAGTACTTC. Protein: CASSLARIQRDEQYF. The chain uses TRBV5-1 and TRBJ2-7; D remains unclear. Germline loops: CDR1 SGHRS, CDR2 YFSETQ. V was trimmed by 0 bases and J by 5 bases, leaving 15 bases between them. This CDR3 spans 15 amino acids.

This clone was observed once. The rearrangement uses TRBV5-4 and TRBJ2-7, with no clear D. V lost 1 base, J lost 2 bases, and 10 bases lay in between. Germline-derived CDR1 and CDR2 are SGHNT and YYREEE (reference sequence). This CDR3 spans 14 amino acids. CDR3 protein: CASSLKVWPYEQYF. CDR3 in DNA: TGTGCCAGCAGCTTGAAGGTTTGGCCCTACGAGCAGTACTTC.

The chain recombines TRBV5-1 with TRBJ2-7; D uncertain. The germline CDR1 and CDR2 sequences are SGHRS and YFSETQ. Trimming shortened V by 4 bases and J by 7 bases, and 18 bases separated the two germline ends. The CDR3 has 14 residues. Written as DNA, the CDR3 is TGCGCCAGCAGCCCCGGGCTATGGGCCGAGGAGCAGTACTTC. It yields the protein CASSPGLWAEEQYF.

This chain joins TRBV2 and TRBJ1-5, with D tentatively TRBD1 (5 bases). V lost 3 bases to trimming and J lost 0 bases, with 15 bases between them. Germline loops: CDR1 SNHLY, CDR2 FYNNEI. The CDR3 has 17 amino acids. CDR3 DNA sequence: TGTGCCAGCAGTGATTTGGGGGAATCGAATAGCAATCAGCCCCAGCATTTT. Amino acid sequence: CASSDLGESNSNQPQHF.